This T cell receptor beta chain was found in a study of shared clonotypes between healthy human individuals (dated by TCRdb to about 2020). A note on the overall study: A couple of women and a few men aged 18 to 49 years were included in the cohort. Libraries were prepared and TCR repertoires were sequenced by different laboratories using diverse techniques, in order to increase sequencing depth and limit assay-specific biases. For each donor, CD4 naive and CD4 memory were each run on three plates, CD8 naive on two plates, and CD8 memory on one plate. Leukapheresis yielded between about 0.9 and 8.9 billion PBMCs per donor. To estimate repertoire size and how much clonotypes are shared between individuals, the study performed deep sequencing of blood TCR repertoires from a handful of healthy adults.

Healthy HIV-negative adults with no recently reported acute infections or vaccinations were included as donors. Every donor was a Caucasian adult living in Nashville, Tennessee, USA. CD4+ T cells were enriched by magnetic negative selection, after which naive cells were positively selected on CD45RA and the negative fraction was taken as the memory subset. Blood was collected by leukapheresis, and PBMCs were isolated by Ficoll-Histopaque density gradient centrifugation and then cryopreserved in liquid nitrogen vapor phase. Analytical flow cytometry was used to check the purity and quantity of every magnetically sorted T cell population. Each sorted fraction had its genomic DNA isolated and then quantified by UV absorbance on a Nanodrop 2000c. About this clone: Its antigen remains unidentified. There are no base qualities to consult, and no much larger clone falls within one base.

Using the deep immunoSEQ assay, multiplex PCR amplified TCR CDR3 regions from genomic DNA. For each cell subset, the extracted genomic DNA was distributed evenly across all wells of several immunoSEQ 96-well plates, and each plate served as one replicate. For sorted subsets, approximately 200 ng of genomic DNA, equivalent to around 29,000 T cell genomes, went into each replicate PCR. The purified libraries were quantified using a Qubit 3.0 fluorometer, sized with a Bioanalyzer 2100, and then quantified again using the KAPA Library Quantification kit. Every immunoSEQ 96-well plate was sequenced on a separate single-read 150-cycle Illumina NextSeq 550 flow cell. Concerning the study's data processing: Because the immunoSEQ output held only junctional sequences and lacked quality scores, the filtering could not match the filtering applied to full-length reads. Sequences were annotated with PyIR, a Python wrapper for IgBLAST v1.9, using IMGT germline references to assign V/J genes and CDR3. Any read was removed if the V/J assignment was weak (E-value above 1e-6), the CDR3 was missing, or the read contained stop codons, out-of-frame junctions, or ambiguous translated residues. V3J clonotypes were defined as sequences sharing the same inferred V gene, J gene, and CDR3 amino acid sequence. To compute the percentage overlap between repertoires, the number of shared unique clonotypes was divided by the size of the smaller repertoire. Richness of each repertoire was evaluated using RTK rarefaction, the Chao1 estimator, and Recon v2.1 estimates of unobserved clonotypes. Generation probabilities were computed with OLGA for all TCRbeta clonotypes obtained by the gDNA method from a few donors. TCRdb provides this immuneACCESS table in a form limited to in-frame rearrangements. Some clones are lacking; in checked studies, under half of them reflect an unresolved V gene, and why the rest are absent is not known. V, J and clone size are taken as reported in that table, and D and trimming were inferred from the DNA itself. This sample comprises 850,000 to 1,200,000 clones, approximately 72% of them detected only once. Of the sample, approximately 1.3% is held by the ten largest clones.

The study at large found these results: When a few donors were compared, the shared fraction of clonotypes was about 5.4% for naive CD4, about 4% for naive CD8, roughly 2.5% for memory CD4, and 0.35% to 0.5% for memory CD8. Naive subsets generally had larger estimated clonotype richness than memory subsets did. The small number of donors limited the genetic and exposure-history diversity represented. Compared with non-shared clonotypes, clonotypes shared by all four sorted-subset donors had higher generation probabilities. Rarefaction of sorted-subset datasets indicated incomplete sequencing despite the large sequencing depth. Only blood was sampled, and tissue TCR repertoires likely differ from those in blood. Based on pairwise subsampling, the degree of clonotype sharing among donors was expected to be affected by sequencing depth.

The CDR3 goes from the cysteine to the phenylalanine over 18 residues. The kept DNA is CDR3 alone, 54 bases in frame from the first base. CDR1 is given as SGHRS and CDR2 as YFSETQ, both from the germline V gene. V loses 0 bases at its end and J loses 5 bases; junction bases beyond the gene matches: 8. This chain is built from TRBV5-1 and TRBJ2-7; 16 bases in the middle match TRBD2. The sequence came from a man between 18 and 35 years old in good health. Sequenced input: memory CD4+ T cells sorted from blood. This specimen's cell subset or site label, per the study, means: CD45RA-negative fraction. The CDR3: CASSLAGTSGRARDEQYF. The sequence in DNA is TGCGCCAGCAGCTTGGCCGGGACTAGCGGGAGGGCCAGAGACGAGCAGTACTTC.